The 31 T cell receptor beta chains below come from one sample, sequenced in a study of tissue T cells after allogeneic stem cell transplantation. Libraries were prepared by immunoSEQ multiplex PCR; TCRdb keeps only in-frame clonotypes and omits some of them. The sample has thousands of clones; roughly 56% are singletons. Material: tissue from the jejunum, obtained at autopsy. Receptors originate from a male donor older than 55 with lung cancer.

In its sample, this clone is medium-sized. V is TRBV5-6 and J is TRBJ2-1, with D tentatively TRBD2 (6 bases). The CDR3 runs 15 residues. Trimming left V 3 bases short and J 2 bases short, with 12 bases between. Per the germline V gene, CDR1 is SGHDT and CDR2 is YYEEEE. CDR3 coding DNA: TGTGCCAGCAGCTCCTCGGCGGGGACCTACAATGAGCAGTTCTTC. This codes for CASSSSAGTYNEQFF.

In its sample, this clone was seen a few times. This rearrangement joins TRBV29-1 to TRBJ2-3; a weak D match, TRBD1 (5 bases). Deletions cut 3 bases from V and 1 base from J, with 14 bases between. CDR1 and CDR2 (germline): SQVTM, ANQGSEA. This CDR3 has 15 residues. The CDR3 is CSVDGLQGGTDTQYF. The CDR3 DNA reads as TGCAGCGTTGATGGGTTGCAGGGTGGCACAGATACGCAGTATTTT.

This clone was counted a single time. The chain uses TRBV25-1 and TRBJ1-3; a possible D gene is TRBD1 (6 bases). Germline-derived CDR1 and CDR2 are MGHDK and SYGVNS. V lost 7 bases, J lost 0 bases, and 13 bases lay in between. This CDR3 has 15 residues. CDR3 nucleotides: TGTGCCAGCACCATGGGGGGCAACTCTGGAAACACCATATATTTT. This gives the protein CASTMGGNSGNTIYF.

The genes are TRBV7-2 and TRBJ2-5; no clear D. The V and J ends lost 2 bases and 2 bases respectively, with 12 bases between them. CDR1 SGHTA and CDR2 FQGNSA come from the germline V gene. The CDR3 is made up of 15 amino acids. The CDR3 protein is CASSLPSGRQETQYF. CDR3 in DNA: TGTGCCAGCAGCTTACCGTCCGGAAGGCAAGAGACCCAGTACTTC.

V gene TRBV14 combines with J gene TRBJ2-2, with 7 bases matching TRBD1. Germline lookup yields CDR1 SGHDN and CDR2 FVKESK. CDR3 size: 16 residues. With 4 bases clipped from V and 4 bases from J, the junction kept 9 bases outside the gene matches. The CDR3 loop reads CASSPRQGYGTGELFF. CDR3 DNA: TGTGCCAGCAGCCCCCGACAGGGTTACGGCACCGGGGAGCTGTTTTTT.

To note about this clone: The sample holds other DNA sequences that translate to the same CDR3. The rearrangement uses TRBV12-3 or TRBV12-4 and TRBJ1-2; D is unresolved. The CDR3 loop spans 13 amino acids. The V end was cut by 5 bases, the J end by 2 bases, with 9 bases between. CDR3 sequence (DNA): TGTGCCAGCAGTAACTCGCAAAACTATGGCTACACCTTC. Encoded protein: CASSNSQNYGYTF.

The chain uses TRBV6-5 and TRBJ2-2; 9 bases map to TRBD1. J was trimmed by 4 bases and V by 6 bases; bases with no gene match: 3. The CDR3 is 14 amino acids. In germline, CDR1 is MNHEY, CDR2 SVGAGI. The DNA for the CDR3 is TGTGCCAGCAGAGGACAGGGGACCACCGGGGAGCTGTTTTTT. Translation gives CASRGQGTTGELFF.

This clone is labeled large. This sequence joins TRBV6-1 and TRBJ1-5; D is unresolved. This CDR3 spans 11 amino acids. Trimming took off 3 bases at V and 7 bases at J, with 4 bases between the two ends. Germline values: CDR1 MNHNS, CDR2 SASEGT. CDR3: CASSDGQPQHF. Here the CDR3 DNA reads TGTGCCAGCAGTGATGGGCAGCCCCAGCATTTT.

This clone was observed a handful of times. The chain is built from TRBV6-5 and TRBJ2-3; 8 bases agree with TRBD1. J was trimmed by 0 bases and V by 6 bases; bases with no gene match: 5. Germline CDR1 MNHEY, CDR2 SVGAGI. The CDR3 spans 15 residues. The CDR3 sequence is CASSLGQVSTDTQYF. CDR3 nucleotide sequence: TGTGCCAGCAGCTTGGGACAGGTCAGCACAGATACGCAGTATTTT.

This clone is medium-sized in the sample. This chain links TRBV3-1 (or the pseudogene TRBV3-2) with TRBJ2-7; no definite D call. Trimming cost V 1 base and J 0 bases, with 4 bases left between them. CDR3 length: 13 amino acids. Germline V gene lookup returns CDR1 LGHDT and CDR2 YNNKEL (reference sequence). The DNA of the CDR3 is TGTGCCAGCAGCCAAGCGCACTCCTACGAGCAGTACTTC. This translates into CASSQAHSYEQYF.

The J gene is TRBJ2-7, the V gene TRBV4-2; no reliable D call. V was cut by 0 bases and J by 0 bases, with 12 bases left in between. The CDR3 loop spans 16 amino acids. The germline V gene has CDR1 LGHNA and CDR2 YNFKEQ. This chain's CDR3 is CASSQDSASSSYEQYF. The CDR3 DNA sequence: TGTGCCAGCAGCCAAGACTCGGCGTCTTCCTCCTACGAGCAGTACTTC.

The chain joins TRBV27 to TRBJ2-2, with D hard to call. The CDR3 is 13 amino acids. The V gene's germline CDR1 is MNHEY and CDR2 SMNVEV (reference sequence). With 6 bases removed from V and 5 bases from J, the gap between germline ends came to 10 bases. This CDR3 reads CASRPMWTGELFF. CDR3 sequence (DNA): TGTGCCAGCAGACCAATGTGGACCGGGGAGCTGTTTTTT.

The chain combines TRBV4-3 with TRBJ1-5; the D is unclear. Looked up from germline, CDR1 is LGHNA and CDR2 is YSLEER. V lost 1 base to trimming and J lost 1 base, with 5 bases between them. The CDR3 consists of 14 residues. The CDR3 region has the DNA TGCGCCAGCAGCCAAGGCAGGAGCAATCAGCCCCAGCATTTT. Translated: CASSQGRSNQPQHF.

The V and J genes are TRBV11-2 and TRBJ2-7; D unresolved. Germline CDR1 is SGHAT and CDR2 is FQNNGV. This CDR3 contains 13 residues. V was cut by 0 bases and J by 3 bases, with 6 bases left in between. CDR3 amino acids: CASSLDSLYEQYF. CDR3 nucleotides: TGTGCCAGCAGCTTAGACTCCCTCTACGAGCAGTACTTC.

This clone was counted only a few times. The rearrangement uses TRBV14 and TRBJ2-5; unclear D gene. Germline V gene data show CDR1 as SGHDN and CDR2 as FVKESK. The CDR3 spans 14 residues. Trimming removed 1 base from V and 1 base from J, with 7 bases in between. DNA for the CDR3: TGTGCCAGCAGCCAAGTGTCTTTCCAAGAGACCCAGTACTTC. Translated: CASSQVSFQETQYF. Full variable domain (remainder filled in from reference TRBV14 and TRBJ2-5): EAGVTQFPSHSVIEKGQTVTLRCDPISGHDNLYWYRRVMGKEIKFLLHFVKESKQDESGMPNNRFLAERTGGTYSTLKVQPAELEDSGVYFCASSQVSFQETQYFGPGTRLLVL.

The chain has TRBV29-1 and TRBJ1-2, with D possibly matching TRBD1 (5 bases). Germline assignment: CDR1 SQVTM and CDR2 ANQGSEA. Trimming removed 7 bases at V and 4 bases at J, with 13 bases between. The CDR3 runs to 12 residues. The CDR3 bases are TGCAGCGCCCGGAGCGGGACCTATGGCTACACCTTC. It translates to CSARSGTYGYTF.

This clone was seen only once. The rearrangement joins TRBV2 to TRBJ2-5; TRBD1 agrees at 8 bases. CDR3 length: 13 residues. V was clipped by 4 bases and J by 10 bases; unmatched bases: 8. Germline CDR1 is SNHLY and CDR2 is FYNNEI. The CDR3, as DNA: TGTGCCAGCAGTGGTGCAGGGGGCCGGGACCAGTACTTC. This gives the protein CASSGAGGRDQYF.

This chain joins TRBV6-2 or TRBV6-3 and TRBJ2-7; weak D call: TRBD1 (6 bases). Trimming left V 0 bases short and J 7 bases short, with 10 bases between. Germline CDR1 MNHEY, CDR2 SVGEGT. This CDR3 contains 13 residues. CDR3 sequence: CASSYSTGGEQYF. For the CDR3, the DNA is TGTGCCAGCAGTTACTCGACAGGCGGTGAGCAGTACTTC.

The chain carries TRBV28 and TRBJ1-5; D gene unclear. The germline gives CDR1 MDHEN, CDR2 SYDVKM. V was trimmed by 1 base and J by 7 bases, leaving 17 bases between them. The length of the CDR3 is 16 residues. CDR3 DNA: TGTGCCAGCAGTTTATTCTGGTCGGAGGGTGACCAGCCCCAGCATTTT. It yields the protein CASSLFWSEGDQPQHF.

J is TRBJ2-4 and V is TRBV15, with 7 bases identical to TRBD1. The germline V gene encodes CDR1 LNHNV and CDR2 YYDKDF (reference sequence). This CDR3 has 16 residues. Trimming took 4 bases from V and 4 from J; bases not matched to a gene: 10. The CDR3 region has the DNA TGTGCCACCAGCAAAGGAACAGGGGACGTAAAAAACATTCAGTACTTC. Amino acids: CATSKGTGDVKNIQYF.

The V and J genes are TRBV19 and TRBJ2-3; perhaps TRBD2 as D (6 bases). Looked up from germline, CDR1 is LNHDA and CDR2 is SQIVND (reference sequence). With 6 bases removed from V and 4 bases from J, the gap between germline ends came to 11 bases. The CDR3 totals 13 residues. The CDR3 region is CASRRLGADTQYF. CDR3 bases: TGTGCCAGTAGGAGACTAGGGGCAGATACGCAGTATTTT.

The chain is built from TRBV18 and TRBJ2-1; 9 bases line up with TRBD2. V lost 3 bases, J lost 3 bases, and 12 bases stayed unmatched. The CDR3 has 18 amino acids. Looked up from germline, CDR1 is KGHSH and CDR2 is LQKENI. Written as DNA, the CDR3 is TGTGCCAGCTCACCCGCGGGTAGCGGGAGCGGGTACTACAATGAGCAGTTCTTC. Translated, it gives CASSPAGSGSGYYNEQFF.

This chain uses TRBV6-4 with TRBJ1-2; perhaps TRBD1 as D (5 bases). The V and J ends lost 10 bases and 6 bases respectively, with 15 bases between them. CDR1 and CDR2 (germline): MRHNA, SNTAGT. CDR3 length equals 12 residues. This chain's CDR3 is CANRTFPDGYTF. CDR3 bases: TGTGCCAACAGGACCTTCCCCGATGGCTACACCTTC.

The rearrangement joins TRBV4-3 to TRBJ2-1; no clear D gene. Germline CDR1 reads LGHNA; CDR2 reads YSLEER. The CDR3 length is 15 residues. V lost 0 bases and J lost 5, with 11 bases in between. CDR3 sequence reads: CASSQDMRGHNEQFF. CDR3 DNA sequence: TGCGCCAGCAGCCAAGATATGCGCGGTCACAATGAGCAGTTCTTC.

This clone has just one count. The chain's CDR3 is CASGSGTAYYEQYF. The CDR3 nucleotides read TGTGCCAGCGGATCCGGGACAGCTTACTACGAGCAGTACTTC. The V and J genes are TRBV7-8 and TRBJ2-7, with 7 bases identical to TRBD1. The J segment lost 3 bases and the V segment lost 8 bases, leaving 10 bases of the junction unmatched. This CDR3 spans 14 amino acids. Germline CDR1 reads SGHVS; CDR2 reads FQNEAQ.

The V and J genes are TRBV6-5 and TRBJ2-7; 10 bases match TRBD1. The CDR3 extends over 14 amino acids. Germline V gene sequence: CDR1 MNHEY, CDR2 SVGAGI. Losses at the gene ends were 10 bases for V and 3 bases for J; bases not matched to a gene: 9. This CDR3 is CATPPGTGVYEQYF. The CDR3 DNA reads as TGTGCCACCCCTCCCGGGACAGGGGTCTACGAGCAGTACTTC.

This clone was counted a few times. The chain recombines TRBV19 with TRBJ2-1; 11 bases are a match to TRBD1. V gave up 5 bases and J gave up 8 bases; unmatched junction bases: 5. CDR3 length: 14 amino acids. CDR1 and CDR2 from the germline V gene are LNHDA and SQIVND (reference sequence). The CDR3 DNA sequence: TGTGCCAGTAGTGAGGACAGGGGGCATGATGAGCAGTTCTTC. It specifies CASSEDRGHDEQFF.

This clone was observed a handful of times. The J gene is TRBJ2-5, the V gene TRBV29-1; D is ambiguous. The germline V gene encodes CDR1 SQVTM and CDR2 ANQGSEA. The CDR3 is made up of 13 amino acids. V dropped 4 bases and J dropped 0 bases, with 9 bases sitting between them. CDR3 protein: CSVGWGNQETQYF. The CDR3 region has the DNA TGCAGCGTTGGGTGGGGTAACCAAGAGACCCAGTACTTC.

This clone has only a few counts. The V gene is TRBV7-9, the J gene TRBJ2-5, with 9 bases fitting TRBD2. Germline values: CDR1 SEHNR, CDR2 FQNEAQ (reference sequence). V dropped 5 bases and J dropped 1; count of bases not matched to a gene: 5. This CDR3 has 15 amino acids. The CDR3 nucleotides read TGTGCCAGCAGCAAAACGGGACTAGCCCAAGAGACCCAGTACTTC. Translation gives CASSKTGLAQETQYF.

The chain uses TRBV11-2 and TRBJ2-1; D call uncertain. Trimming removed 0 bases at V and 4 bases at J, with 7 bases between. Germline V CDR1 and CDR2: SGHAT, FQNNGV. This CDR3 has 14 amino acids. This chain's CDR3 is CASSLDVRYNEQFF. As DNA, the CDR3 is TGTGCCAGCAGCTTAGATGTCCGTTACAATGAGCAGTTCTTC.

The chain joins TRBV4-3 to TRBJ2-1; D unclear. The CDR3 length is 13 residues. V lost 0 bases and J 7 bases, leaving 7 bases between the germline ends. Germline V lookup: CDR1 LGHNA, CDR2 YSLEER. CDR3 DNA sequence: TGCGCCAGCAGCCAAGAGTTGGGGAATGAGCAGTTCTTC. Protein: CASSQELGNEQFF.